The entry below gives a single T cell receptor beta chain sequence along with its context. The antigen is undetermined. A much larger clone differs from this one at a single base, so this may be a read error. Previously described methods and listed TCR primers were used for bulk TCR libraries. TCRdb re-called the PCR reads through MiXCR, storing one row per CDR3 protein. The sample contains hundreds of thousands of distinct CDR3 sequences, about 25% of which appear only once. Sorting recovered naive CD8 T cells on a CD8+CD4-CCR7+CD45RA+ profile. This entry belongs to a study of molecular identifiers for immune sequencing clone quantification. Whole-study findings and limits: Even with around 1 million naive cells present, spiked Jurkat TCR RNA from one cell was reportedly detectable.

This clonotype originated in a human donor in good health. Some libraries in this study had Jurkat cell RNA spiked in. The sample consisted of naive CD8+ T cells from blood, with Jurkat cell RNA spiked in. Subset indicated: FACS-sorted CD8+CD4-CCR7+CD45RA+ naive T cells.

CDR3 region: CAGSWGTPGEKLFF. The CDR3 coding sequence is TGTGCCGGCAGCTGGGGGACTCCCGGGGAAAAACTGTTTTTT. The chain uses TRBV5-6 and TRBJ1-4, with D maybe TRBD1 (5 bases). There are 14 residues in the CDR3. CDR1 is SGHDT, CDR2 YYEEEE, per germline.